This T cell receptor (beta chain) was profiled in a study of cytomegalovirus exposure and HLA in healthy donors (dated by TCRdb to the late 2010s). In the study overall: According to an earlier analysis of several hundred of the donors, some 170 million T cells yielded over 100 million unique TCR beta sequences and 276 Gb of sequence data. An early release covering approximately 600 HLA-typed donors comprised 250 to 350 gigabases of sequencing data and roughly 86 million unique TCR sequences. Of the approximately 400 genotyped donors, approximately 83% fell in the genetic ancestry cluster associated with self-reported Caucasian donors. The study was designed to test whether signatures of past pathogen exposure could be identified by cataloging public T cell receptors. The study profiled the T cell repertoires of more than 500 subjects by immunosequencing and related them to cytomegalovirus serostatus. In addition to the first cohort of approximately 650 subjects, a separate validation cohort of 120 different subjects was used. High-throughput TCR immunosequencing, statistical association of individual TCRs with disease status, and machine learning were combined to predict cytomegalovirus infection status. A later analysis re-analyzed previously published TCR beta repertoires from about 730 donors and added high-resolution HLA genotyping to study TCR occurrence patterns. In the later analysis, no new phenotypic data were used to find candidate immune exposures; instead, reliance was placed on TCR beta sequences and their occurrence across donors. An earlier analysis of 450 to 750 of the donors used high-throughput TCR beta sequencing to judge whether each TCR beta V gene segment behaved as functional or pseudogenic. Donor age, sex, ethnicity and CMV serostatus were compiled alongside the repertoire data. Genome-wide SNP genotypes for about 55% of the roughly 670 donors were used in a later genetic analysis, which treated that subset as a discovery cohort. Every discovery cohort repertoire had been produced on one sequencing platform. Both class I and class II loci were covered by HLA typing, at four-digit resolution. The number of typed donors differed by locus: roughly 620-640 for A, B, C, DRB1 and DQB1; some 500 for DQA1; approximately 600 for DPA1; and roughly 450 for DPB1. Five DR-DQ haplotypes were treated as single units for association and clustering because of strong linkage in the cohort. Across approximately 400 genotyped donors of the cohort, an average of about 220,000 unique TCR beta nucleotide sequences per donor were sequenced, and roughly 20% of those sequences were non-productive.

Here is what the overall study found, with its caveats: In vitro tests confirmed that a few of the cytomegalovirus-associated TCR beta chains recognize cytomegalovirus antigens. Compared with equally common non-associated chains, HLA-associated TCR beta chains in a later analysis were more clonally expanded and had lower generation probabilities. An earlier analysis of 587 of the donors showed that most TCR beta V segments appeared in productive rearrangements either about 87% or about 30% of the time, which broadly matched IMGT annotations. The authors suggested that the approach could potentially be generalized to other disease states and immunological phenotypes. Presence/absence analyses assumed roughly uniform sequencing depth across donors, an assumption that may not hold. Most TCR sequences were seen in very few donors, while some public TCRs were found in many individuals. Specific HLA alleles were associated with 15,000 to 20,000 TCR beta sequences at a false discovery rate of 0.05 in a later analysis. The study listed 150 to 200 TCR beta chains as associated with cytomegalovirus. According to a later genetic analysis, donors in an Asian-associated ancestry cluster had fewer N-insertions in productive TCRs than the approximately 710-donor mean. A later analysis found that TCR association rates varied across HLA loci, with DRB1 alleles showing the most associated TCRs and HLA-C alleles the fewest. A later analysis reported that several top co-occurrence clusters appeared linked to parvovirus B19, influenza, CMV and Epstein-Barr virus. A further reported finding was that TCR beta sequences accurately predicted the HLA-A and HLA-B alleles for most subjects in the first cohort. A cluster of highly shared sequence variants was judged likely to represent a technical artifact of the sequencing pipeline. Most CMV-associated TCR beta chains appeared to be HLA-restricted in a later analysis, and the HLA associations seemed to be driven largely by CMV exposure. CMV serostatus was the only immune exposure information available for the cohort. Linkage disequilibrium might explain the correlated functional status among segregating V segments, but an unknown experimental factor could not be excluded. Because counts were too low, some 17 rarely observed V segments, including chromosome 9 orphons, were left out of the earlier analysis of approximately 500 of the donors. Because some donors lacked HLA typing at each locus, the association tests relied only on the typed subset. In both the original and validation cohorts, the classifier was reported to diagnose cytomegalovirus status with high specificity and sensitivity. V-gene and J-gene trimming of TCR beta chains was associated with a missense DCLRE1C variant in a later genetic analysis, and the association was replicated in an independent cohort. Because the 87-base-pair reads could not distinguish some IMGT-functional V segments, including TRBV6-2 and TRBV6-3, those segments were excluded. In this cohort, only TCR beta chains were sequenced, and detectable features were limited by the absence of alpha or paired-chain data. When HLA alleles, especially DR and DQ, strongly co-occurred, TCR associations were difficult to assign to individual alleles.

From cysteine to phenylalanine, the CDR3 is 16 amino acids long. Of all the DNA, just the CDR3 is kept, 48 bases in frame from base 1. CDR1 and CDR2 are drawn from the germline V gene: SGHTA, FQGNSA. Ends trimmed: V by 3 bases, J by 8 bases; bases unmatched to a gene: 12. The method was the immunoSEQ multiplex PCR assay. For the multiplex PCR, a mixture combining 60 forward primers for TCR Vbeta segments and 13 reverse primers for TCR Jbeta segments was used. The CDR3 region of rearranged TCR beta genes was amplified from genomic DNA by a multiplex PCR assay. The Illumina HiSeq System was used to sequence the amplified TCR beta libraries as 87-base-pair reads. As for the authors' bioinformatics: Across the 666 repertoires, a later analysis counted 78 million or so unique TCR beta chains, around 11 million of which were shared by at least two donors. To remove PCR and sequencing errors, raw reads were error-corrected and collapsed into unique sequences using a nearest-neighbor algorithm that merged closely related sequences. To assign V, D and J gene segments, CDR3 sequences were aligned to IMGT reference sequences. For a sequence to be retained, a match of at least six nucleotides to both a V gene segment and a J gene segment was required. Rearrangements were called productive when the CDR3 lacked stop codons and stayed in frame with V and J; all others were non-productive. Following IMGT convention, CDR3 was defined as the stretch from the second conserved V-encoded cysteine to the conserved J-encoded phenylalanine. The earlier analysis of roughly 590 of the donors excluded sequences that lacked an unambiguous match to a single V gene segment. In an earlier analysis of almost 600 of the donors, a V segment was called functional when productive rearrangements were above 56.7%, and segregating when the standard deviation between donors exceeded 5%. A statistical classification framework was developed to diagnose cytomegalovirus status using the catalog of TCR beta chain sequences. V and J gene assignment, in a later analysis, came from comparing TCR nucleotide sequences with IMGT/GENE-DB human TR gene sequences. A later analysis assigned CDR3 sequences and most-parsimonious VDJ recombination scenarios with the TCRdist pipeline. A later analysis defined each TCR beta chain by its CDR3 amino acid sequence plus V-gene family, and excluded reads lacking a unique V-gene family. A later analysis removed 500 to 650 highly shared, low-generation-probability nucleotide sequences to deal with suspected cross-contamination and a sequencing artifact. A later analysis calculated a clonal expansion index for each public chain from normalized within-repertoire ranks of inferred template counts. A later analysis computed generation probabilities with a VDJ recombination model fitted to out-of-frame rearrangements, and checked the results against IGoR. Hypergeometric tests were used in a later analysis to score TCR-TCR, TCR-HLA and TCR-CMV co-occurrence, with a repertoire-size bias correction applied to the TCR pairs. False discovery rates were estimated in a later analysis by permuting HLA or CMV assignments 20 times. In a later analysis, co-occurring TCRs were grouped using DBSCAN, with TCRdist sequence similarity added in when clustering inside HLA-allele-positive subsets. For co-occurrence clustering, repertoires with fewer than 30,000 or more than 120,000 public chains were excluded, along with 5 or 6 repertoires with anomalous nucleotide sharing. What TCRdb holds here is the immuneACCESS table cut down to in-frame rearrangements. Part of the clones is not present; checked against another copy, under half of the missing clones reflect an unresolved V gene, and the others are unexplained. The V and J calls and the clone size are those of that table, but D and trimming were determined from the DNA. In this sample the table shows about 170,000 clones, under 80% of which occur a single time. Together, the top ten hold around 3.1% of the sample.

The cohort comprised some 680 healthy bone marrow donors. At the time of sampling, all cohort members were nominally healthy, though unrecorded immune exposures were likely present. The donor tested CMV seronegative, placing the donor among the approximately 360 seronegative members of the cohort. Each donor provided a peripheral blood sample, and peripheral blood mononuclear cells were used for TCR beta sequencing. The Qiagen DNeasy Blood Extraction Kit was used to extract genomic DNA from the blood cell samples. Note on this clone: It lacks a known antigen. No qualities accompany the bases; no much larger clone lies one base away.

This sequence was found in a female donor in good health and CMV-seronegative. The V and J segments used are TRBV7-2 and TRBJ1-1, and 10 junctional nucleotides match TRBD1. Sequences were obtained from PBMCs. The CDR3 protein sequence reads: CASSFNRQGAFLEAFF. The DNA sequence is given as TGTGCCAGCAGCTTCAACCGACAGGGGGCGTTTTTGGAAGCTTTCTTT.